The 31 T cell receptor beta chains given below trace back to one sample, sequenced in a study of PD-L1 blockade in urothelial cancer. The repertoire was sequenced with immunoSEQ multiplex PCR; TCRdb's copy has only in-frame clones and lacks some. In the table there are 85,000 to 90,000 clones, 90% of which are singletons. The sample in question was PBMCs, obtained around atezolizumab (anti-PD-L1) treatment. All receptors come from a man in his sixties with urothelial cancer.

This clone was counted a few times. The chain is built from TRBV5-1 and TRBJ1-2; TRBD1 aligns across 11 bases. CDR1 and CDR2 (germline): SGHRS, YFSETQ. V lost 4 bases to trimming and J lost 13 bases; unmatched junction nucleotides: 9. The CDR3 length is 13 residues. CDR3 coding DNA: TGCGCCAGCAGCCAAGGGGGACAGGGGGTCGTCACCTTC. Amino acids: CASSQGGQGVVTF.

The J gene is TRBJ2-5, the V gene TRBV7-3; TRBD2 matches at 10 bases. The V segment lost 3 bases and the J segment 5 bases; nucleotides outside the gene matches: 6. The germline V gene encodes CDR1 SGHTA and CDR2 FQGTGA. The CDR3 loop spans 15 amino acids. The DNA of the CDR3 is TGTGCCAGCAGCTTTGGGAGCGGGGGGGTGGAGACCCAGTACTTC. This translates into CASSFGSGGVETQYF.

This clone has just one count. The rearrangement uses TRBV7-2 and TRBJ1-2; unclear D gene. The V end was cut by 5 bases, the J end by 4 bases, with 11 bases between. This CDR3 has 13 residues. Germline assignment: CDR1 SGHTA and CDR2 FQGNSA. DNA of the CDR3: TGTGCCAGCAGCCTTGGAGTCCTCTATGGCTACACCTTC. It codes for CASSLGVLYGYTF.

This clone came up a few times. The J gene is TRBJ2-4, the V gene TRBV28, with 9 bases that match TRBD1. There are 16 residues in the CDR3. V lost 6 bases, J lost 0 bases, and 6 bases stayed unmatched. Germline CDR1 MDHEN, CDR2 SYDVKM. As DNA, the CDR3 is TGTGCCAGCAGCCTACGGGACAGGGTAGCCAAAAACATTCAGTACTTC. Protein: CASSLRDRVAKNIQYF.

The CDR3, as DNA: TGTGCCAGCAGCGTAGTGCCAGGGGGAACTGAAGCTTTCTTT. Protein sequence: CASSVVPGGTEAFF. The rearrangement joins TRBV9 to TRBJ1-1; 7 bases match TRBD1. CDR1 and CDR2 (germline): SGDLS, YYNGEE. The CDR3 has 14 amino acids. J lost 5 bases, V lost 0 bases, and 4 bases had no gene match.

V gene TRBV14 combines with J gene TRBJ2-5, with 8 bases matching TRBD2. The CDR3 consists of 15 residues. Germline assignment: CDR1 SGHDN and CDR2 FVKESK. The junction had 6 bases not matched to a gene; V was cut back by 2 bases and J by 4 bases. The CDR3 region has the DNA TGTGCCAGCAGCCAAACGGGGGGGGCTACAGAGACCCAGTACTTC. Its translation: CASSQTGGATETQYF.

The gene calls are TRBV27 and TRBJ2-2; TRBD1 matches 9 bases. The CDR3 runs to 15 residues. J lost 4 bases, V lost 7 bases, and 7 bases had no gene match. Germline-derived CDR1 and CDR2 are MNHEY and SMNVEV (reference sequence). CDR3: CASTRTGVITGELFF. The DNA for the CDR3 is TGTGCCAGCACCCGGACAGGGGTGATCACCGGGGAGCTGTTTTTT.

CDR3 nucleotides: TGTGCCAGCTCACCGCCTAGCAAAACCTACGAGCAGTACTTC. Translating it yields CASSPPSKTYEQYF. The V call is TRBV18, the J call TRBJ2-7; possibly TRBD2 for D (5 bases). Trimming cost V 3 bases and J 2 bases, with 11 bases left between them. Germline CDR1 and CDR2: KGHSH and LQKENI. The CDR3 has 14 residues.

The count of this clone is one. The V gene is TRBV15, the J gene TRBJ1-2, with 10 nucleotides matching TRBD1. The ends lost 3 bases at V and 4 bases at J; junction bases unmatched: 20. The CDR3 runs to 20 residues. Germline loops: CDR1 LNHNV, CDR2 YYDKDF (reference sequence). CDR3 amino acids: CATSSVPGQGTMPSFYGYTF. In nucleotides, the CDR3 is TGTGCCACCAGCAGCGTTCCGGGACAGGGGACGATGCCGAGTTTCTATGGCTACACCTTC. The full variable domain, in which reference TRBV15 and TRBJ1-2 provide the parts outside the CDR3, is DAMVIQNPRYQVTQFGKPVTLSCSQTLNHNVMYWYQQKSSQAPKLLFHYYDKDFNNEADTPDNFQSRRPNTSFCFLDIRSPGLGDTAMYLCATSSVPGQGTMPSFYGYTFGSGTRLTVV.

The chain joins TRBV11-2 to TRBJ2-7; D not resolved. The CDR3 spans 13 residues. V lost 5 bases to trimming and J lost 1 base, with 9 bases between them. Germline V lookup: CDR1 SGHAT, CDR2 FQNNGV. DNA of the CDR3: TGTGCCAGCAGCCCTATAAGTTCCTACGAGCAGTACTTC. Translated, it gives CASSPISSYEQYF.

The V and J genes are TRBV15 and TRBJ1-2, with a tentative D call TRBD1 (5 bases). This CDR3 has 15 amino acids. The germline V gene has CDR1 LNHNV and CDR2 YYDKDF (reference sequence). The V end was cut by 1 base, the J end by 3 bases, with 12 bases between. This CDR3 reads CATSRGRVLDYGYTF. The CDR3 DNA reads as TGTGCCACCAGCAGAGGCAGGGTCCTCGACTATGGCTACACCTTC.

The chain carries TRBV30 and TRBJ2-7, with 9 nucleotides matching TRBD1. Germline trimming cut 5 bases from V and 9 bases from J; bases unmatched to any gene: 5. The CDR3 has 11 amino acids. The germline CDR1 and CDR2 sequences are GTSNPN and SVGIG (reference sequence). The CDR3 DNA sequence: TGTGCCTGGGGAACGGGACAGGGGCAGTACTTC. Its translation is CAWGTGQGQYF.

This clone was seen a single time. The genes are TRBV4-3 and TRBJ1-3; TRBD1 matches at 8 bases. In germline, CDR1 is LGHNA, CDR2 YSLEER. CDR3 length equals 19 residues. The ends lost 1 base at V and 0 bases at J; junction bases unmatched: 11. The CDR3 loop is CASSQGVAGQAYSGNTIYF. The DNA for the CDR3 is TGCGCCAGCAGCCAAGGGGTGGCGGGACAGGCTTACTCTGGAAACACCATATATTTT.

The genes are TRBV14 and TRBJ2-7; 7 positions match TRBD1. The junction had 9 bases not matched to a gene; V was cut back by 4 bases and J by 3 bases. CDR1 SGHDN and CDR2 FVKESK come from the germline V gene. The CDR3 length is 15 residues. CDR3 DNA sequence: TGTGCCAGCAGCCGCCGGGACAGAAGTTTCTACGAGCAGTACTTC. Residues: CASSRRDRSFYEQYF.

The chain carries TRBV7-8 and TRBJ2-1; 8 bases are a match to TRBD2. The CDR3 spans 19 residues. J gave up 0 bases and V 5 bases, and 15 bases lay outside the gene matches. Germline V gene lookup returns CDR1 SGHVS and CDR2 FQNEAQ. CDR3 region: CASSPRSGSYDSSYNEQFF. In DNA, the CDR3 is TGTGCCAGCAGCCCCCGGAGCGGGAGCTACGACAGCTCCTACAATGAGCAGTTCTTC.

This chain uses TRBV2 with TRBJ2-1; possibly TRBD2 for D (6 bases). CDR1 is SNHLY, CDR2 FYNNEI, per germline. The V end was cut by 3 bases, the J end by 0 bases, with 9 bases between. The CDR3 extends over 15 amino acids. The CDR3 sequence: CASSEGEASYNEQFF. CDR3 coding DNA: TGTGCCAGCAGTGAGGGGGAGGCCTCCTACAATGAGCAGTTCTTC.

The chain is built from TRBV9 and TRBJ2-7; 12 positions agree with TRBD2. CDR1 SGDLS and CDR2 YYNGEE come from the germline V gene. With 4 bases clipped from V and 0 bases from J, the junction kept 8 bases outside the gene matches. The CDR3 contains 17 residues. The CDR3 DNA reads as TGTGCCAGCAGCCCGGGTGGACTAGCGGGACCCTCCTACGAGCAGTACTTC. This codes for CASSPGGLAGPSYEQYF.

This rearrangement joins TRBV10-2 to TRBJ2-7, with TRBD2 matching over 14 bases. Germline V lookup: CDR1 WSHSY, CDR2 SAAADI. Trimming removed 8 bases from V and 4 bases from J; junction bases left unmatched: 16. The CDR3 has 18 residues. DNA of the CDR3: TGCGCCAGCGGCCGGACAGGGGGACTAGCGGGAGTAGGATACGAGCAGTACTTC. The encoded protein is CASGRTGGLAGVGYEQYF.

In this sample, this clone turned up once. The gene calls are TRBV7-8 and TRBJ1-2, with 7 bases fitting TRBD1. Germline V gives CDR1 SGHVS, CDR2 FQNEAQ. V lost 0 bases and J lost 14; bases outside the gene matches: 9. This CDR3 region has 13 residues. CDR3 protein: CASSLAGTAKGTF. The CDR3 DNA sequence: TGTGCCAGCAGCTTAGCCGGGACAGCCAAGGGGACCTTC. Full variable domain (missing parts from reference TRBV7-8 and TRBJ1-2): GAGVSQSPRYKVAKRGQDVALRCDPISGHVSLFWYQQALGQGPEFLTYFQNEAQLDKSGLPSDRFFAERPEGSVSTLKIQRTQQEDSAVYLCASSLAGTAKGTFGSGTRLTVV.

V gene TRBV4-2 combines with J gene TRBJ2-7; 8 nucleotides agree with TRBD1. CDR3 length: 12 amino acids. In germline, CDR1 is LGHNA, CDR2 YNFKEQ. V trimming: 5 bases; J trimming: 9 bases; junction bases outside the gene matches: 6. CDR3 protein: CASSNGQGRQYF. The CDR3, as DNA: TGTGCCAGCAGCAACGGACAGGGACGGCAGTACTTC.

V usage is TRBV7-2 and J usage is TRBJ2-3, with D possibly being TRBD1 (5 bases). This CDR3 contains 15 residues. Germline V gene lookup returns CDR1 SGHTA and CDR2 FQGNSA. Trimming took off 5 bases at V and 2 bases at J, with 14 bases between the two ends. Written as DNA, the CDR3 is TGTGCCAGCAGCACCCCGAAAGGGGACACAGATACGCAGTATTTT. This sequence encodes CASSTPKGDTDTQYF.

The chain uses TRBV7-2 and TRBJ2-3; 12 bases align to TRBD2. The CDR3 totals 15 residues. Trimming cost V 5 bases and J 8 bases; bases outside gene matches: 8. Germline CDR1 reads SGHTA; CDR2 reads FQGNSA. CDR3 amino acids: CASSPTSGGRGTQYF. The CDR3 nucleotides read TGTGCCAGCAGCCCCACTAGCGGGGGGCGCGGTACGCAGTATTTT.

V is TRBV11-2 and J is TRBJ2-5; 10 bases are a match to TRBD2. The CDR3 extends over 16 amino acids. Losses at the gene ends were 5 bases for V and 1 base for J; bases not matched to a gene: 7. The germline gives CDR1 SGHAT, CDR2 FQNNGV. This CDR3 is CASSRGASGSQETQYF. The CDR3 bases are TGTGCCAGCAGCCGTGGGGCTAGCGGGAGCCAAGAGACCCAGTACTTC.

The chain recombines TRBV5-1 with TRBJ2-3, with 9 nucleotides matching TRBD2. The CDR3 is made up of 19 amino acids. Germline V gene data show CDR1 as SGHRS and CDR2 as YFSETQ. The V and J ends lost 0 bases and 2 bases, in that order; junction bases with no gene match: 13. In DNA, the CDR3 is TGCGCCAGCAGCTTGGGGATTAGCGGGGGAGCCTTATACACAGATACGCAGTATTTT. It translates to CASSLGISGGALYTDTQYF.

The V call is TRBV11-2, the J call TRBJ1-6, with D maybe TRBD1 (6 bases). V lost 1 base, J lost 10 bases, and 20 bases lay in between. The germline CDR1 and CDR2 sequences are SGHAT and FQNNGV. CDR3 size: 17 residues. The CDR3 DNA is TGTGCCAGCAGCTTAGCGCCCCGCAGGGGCTTTGGGTCACCCCTCCACTTT. This translates into CASSLAPRRGFGSPLHF.

The CDR3 nucleotides are TGCGCCAGCAGCTTGAGTACAGGAGAAGAGACCCAGTACTTC. Protein sequence: CASSLSTGEETQYF. The chain couples TRBV5-1 to TRBJ2-5, with a weak D call TRBD1 (5 bases). Between the trimmed V and J ends, which lost 1 base and 3 bases, there was a span of 10 bases. This CDR3 comprises 14 residues. Germline V lookup: CDR1 SGHRS, CDR2 YFSETQ.

The chain employs TRBV25-1 and TRBJ2-2; D call uncertain. V was clipped by 3 bases and J by 8 bases, with 16 bases between them. The germline V gene has CDR1 MGHDK and CDR2 SYGVNS. The CDR3 contains 15 residues. Written as DNA, the CDR3 is TGTGCCAGCAGTGAGCCTAGAGAAGGAGTAGGGGAGCTGTTTTTT. It translates to CASSEPREGVGELFF.

The chain uses TRBV6-1 and TRBJ2-2, with 7 bases matching TRBD2. Germline values: CDR1 MNHNS, CDR2 SASEGT. The junction had 5 bases not matched to a gene; V was cut back by 4 bases and J by 9 bases. CDR3 length: 13 amino acids. DNA of the CDR3: TGTGCCAGCAGTGTTCAGGGAGGGCGGGAGCTGTTTTTT. Protein product: CASSVQGGRELFF.

V and J are TRBV6-5 and TRBJ1-1; TRBD1 matches at 8 bases. CDR1 is MNHEY and CDR2 is SVGAGI in the germline V gene. The CDR3 contains 14 residues. The V gene end was trimmed by 4 bases and the J gene end by 4 bases; junction bases not matched to a gene: 5. The CDR3: CASSFRGQGTEAFF. As DNA, the CDR3 is TGTGCCAGCAGTTTCAGGGGGCAAGGCACTGAAGCTTTCTTT.

This clone was recorded once. The chain's CDR3 is CASSPLWGGRSDTQYF. The CDR3 DNA is TGTGCCAGCAGTCCATTATGGGGGGGCCGGTCAGATACGCAGTATTTT. The V gene is TRBV25-1, the J gene TRBJ2-3, with D possibly TRBD2 on 7 matching bases. V was trimmed by 5 bases and J by 4 bases, leaving 19 bases between them. Germline CDR1 reads MGHDK; CDR2 reads SYGVNS. The CDR3 is 16 amino acids.

This sequence joins TRBV4-2 and TRBJ2-1; TRBD2 matches 7 bases. CDR3 size: 13 residues. Germline assignment: CDR1 LGHNA and CDR2 YNFKEQ. Trimming at V came to 1 base and at J to 7 bases, leaving 1 base not matched to a gene. CDR3 coding DNA: TGTGCCAGCAGCCAAGGTAGCGGGAATGAGCAGTTCTTC. Protein: CASSQGSGNEQFF.